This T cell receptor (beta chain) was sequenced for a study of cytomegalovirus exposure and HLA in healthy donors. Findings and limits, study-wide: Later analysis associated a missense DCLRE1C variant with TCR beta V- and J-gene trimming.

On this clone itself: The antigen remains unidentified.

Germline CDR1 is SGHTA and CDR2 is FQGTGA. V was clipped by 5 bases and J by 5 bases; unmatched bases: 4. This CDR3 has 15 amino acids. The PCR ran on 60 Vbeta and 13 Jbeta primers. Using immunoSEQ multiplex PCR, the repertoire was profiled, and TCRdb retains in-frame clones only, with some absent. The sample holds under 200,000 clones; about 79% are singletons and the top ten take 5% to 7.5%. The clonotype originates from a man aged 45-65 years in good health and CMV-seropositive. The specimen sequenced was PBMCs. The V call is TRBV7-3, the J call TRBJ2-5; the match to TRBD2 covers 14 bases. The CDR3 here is CASSQGLAGVETQYF. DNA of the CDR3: TGTGCCAGCAGCCAGGGACTAGCGGGAGTTGAGACCCAGTACTTC.